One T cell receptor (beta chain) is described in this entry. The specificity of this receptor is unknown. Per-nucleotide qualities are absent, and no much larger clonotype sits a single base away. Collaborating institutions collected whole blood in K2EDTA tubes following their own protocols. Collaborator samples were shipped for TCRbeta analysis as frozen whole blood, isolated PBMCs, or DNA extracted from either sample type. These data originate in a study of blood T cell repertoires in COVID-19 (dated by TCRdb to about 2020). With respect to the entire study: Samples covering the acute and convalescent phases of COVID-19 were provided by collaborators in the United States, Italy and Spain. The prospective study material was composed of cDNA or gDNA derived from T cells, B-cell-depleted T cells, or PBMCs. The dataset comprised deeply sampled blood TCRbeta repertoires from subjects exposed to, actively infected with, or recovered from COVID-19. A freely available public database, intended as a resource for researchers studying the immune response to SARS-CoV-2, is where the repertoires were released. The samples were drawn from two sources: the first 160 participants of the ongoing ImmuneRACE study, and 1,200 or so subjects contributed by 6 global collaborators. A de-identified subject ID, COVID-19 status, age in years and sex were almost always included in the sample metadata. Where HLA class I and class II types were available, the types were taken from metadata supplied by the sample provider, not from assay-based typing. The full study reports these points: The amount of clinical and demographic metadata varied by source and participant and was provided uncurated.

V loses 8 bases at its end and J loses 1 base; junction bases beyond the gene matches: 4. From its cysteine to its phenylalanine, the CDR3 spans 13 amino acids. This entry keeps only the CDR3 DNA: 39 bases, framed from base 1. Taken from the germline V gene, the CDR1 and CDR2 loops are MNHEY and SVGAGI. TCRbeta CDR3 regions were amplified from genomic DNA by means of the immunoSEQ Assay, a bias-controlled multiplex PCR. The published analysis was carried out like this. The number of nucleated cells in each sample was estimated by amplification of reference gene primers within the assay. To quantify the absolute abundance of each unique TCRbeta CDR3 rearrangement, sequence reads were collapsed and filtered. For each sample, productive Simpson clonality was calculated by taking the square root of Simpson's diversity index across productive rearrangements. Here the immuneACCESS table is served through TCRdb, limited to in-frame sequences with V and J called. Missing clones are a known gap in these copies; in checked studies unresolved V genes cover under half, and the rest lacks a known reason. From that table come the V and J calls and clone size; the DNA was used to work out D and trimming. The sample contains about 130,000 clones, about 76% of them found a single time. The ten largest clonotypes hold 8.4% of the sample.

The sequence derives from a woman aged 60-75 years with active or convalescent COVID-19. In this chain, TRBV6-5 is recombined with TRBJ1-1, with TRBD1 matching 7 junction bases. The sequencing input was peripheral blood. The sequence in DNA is TGTGCCAGCGCGACAGGGCCGAACACTGAAGCTTTCTTT. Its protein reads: CASATGPNTEAFF.